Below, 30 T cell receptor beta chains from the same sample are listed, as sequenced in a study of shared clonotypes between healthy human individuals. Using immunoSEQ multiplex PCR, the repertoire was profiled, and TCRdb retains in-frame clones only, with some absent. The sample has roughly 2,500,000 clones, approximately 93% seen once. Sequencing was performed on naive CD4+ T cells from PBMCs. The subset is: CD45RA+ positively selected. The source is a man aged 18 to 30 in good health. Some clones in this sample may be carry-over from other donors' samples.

The CDR3 spells CASSLTGVSYNEQFF. As DNA, the CDR3 is TGTGCCAGCAGCTTAACGGGGGTTAGCTACAATGAGCAGTTCTTC. V usage is TRBV7-9 and J usage is TRBJ2-1, with a tentative D call TRBD2 (6 bases). The CDR3 has 15 residues. V was pared by 2 bases and J by 3 bases, with 11 bases between. Germline V gives CDR1 SEHNR, CDR2 FQNEAQ (reference sequence).

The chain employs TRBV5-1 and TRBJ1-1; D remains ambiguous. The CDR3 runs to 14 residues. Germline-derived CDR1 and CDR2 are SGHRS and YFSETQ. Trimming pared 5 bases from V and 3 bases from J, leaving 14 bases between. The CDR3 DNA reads TGCGCCAGCAGGTTAAAAGGAGTTGACACTGAAGCTTTCTTT. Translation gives CASRLKGVDTEAFF.

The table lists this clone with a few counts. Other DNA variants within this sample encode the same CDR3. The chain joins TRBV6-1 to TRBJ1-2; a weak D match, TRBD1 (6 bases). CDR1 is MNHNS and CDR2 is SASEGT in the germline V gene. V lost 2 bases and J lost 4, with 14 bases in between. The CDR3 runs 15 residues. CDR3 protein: CASSERFGGPYGYTF. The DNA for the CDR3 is TGTGCCAGCAGTGAAAGGTTTGGGGGCCCCTATGGCTACACCTTC.

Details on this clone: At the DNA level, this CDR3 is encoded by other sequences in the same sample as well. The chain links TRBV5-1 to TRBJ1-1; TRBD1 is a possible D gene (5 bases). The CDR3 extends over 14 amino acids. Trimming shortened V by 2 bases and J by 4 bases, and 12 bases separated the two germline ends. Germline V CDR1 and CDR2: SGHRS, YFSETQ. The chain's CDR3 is CASSLGAGGTEAFF. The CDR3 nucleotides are TGCGCCAGCAGCTTAGGTGCGGGGGGCACTGAAGCTTTCTTT.

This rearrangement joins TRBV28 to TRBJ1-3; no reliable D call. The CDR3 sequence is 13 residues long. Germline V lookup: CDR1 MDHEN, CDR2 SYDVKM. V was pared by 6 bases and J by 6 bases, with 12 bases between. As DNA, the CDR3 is TGTGCCAGCAGAGAAGGCTTCGTAAACACCATATATTTT. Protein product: CASREGFVNTIYF.

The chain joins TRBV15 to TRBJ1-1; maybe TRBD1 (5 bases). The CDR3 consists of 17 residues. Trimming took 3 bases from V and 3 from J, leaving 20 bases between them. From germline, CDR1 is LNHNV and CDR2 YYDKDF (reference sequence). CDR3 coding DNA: TGTGCCACCAGCAGCCCCAGTCGGGGGAAGTCGGACACTGAAGCTTTCTTT. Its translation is CATSSPSRGKSDTEAFF.

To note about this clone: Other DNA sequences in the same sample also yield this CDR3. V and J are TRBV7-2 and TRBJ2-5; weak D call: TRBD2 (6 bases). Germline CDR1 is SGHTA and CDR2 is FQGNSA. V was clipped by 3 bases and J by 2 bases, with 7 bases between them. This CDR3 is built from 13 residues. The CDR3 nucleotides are TGTGCCAGCAGCTTCCGGGGGCAAGAGACCCAGTACTTC. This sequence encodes CASSFRGQETQYF. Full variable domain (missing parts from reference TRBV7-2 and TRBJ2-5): GAGVSQSPSNKVTEKGKDVELRCDPISGHTALYWYRQSLGQGLEFLIYFQGNSAPDKSGLPSDRFSAERTGGSVSTLTIQRTQQEDSAVYLCASSFRGQETQYFGPGTRLLVL.

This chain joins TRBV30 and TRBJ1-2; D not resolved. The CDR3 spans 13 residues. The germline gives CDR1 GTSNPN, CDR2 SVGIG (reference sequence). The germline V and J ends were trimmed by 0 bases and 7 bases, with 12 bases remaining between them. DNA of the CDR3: TGTGCCTGGAGTGTACCCGGGAATCGTGGCTACACCTTC. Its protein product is CAWSVPGNRGYTF.

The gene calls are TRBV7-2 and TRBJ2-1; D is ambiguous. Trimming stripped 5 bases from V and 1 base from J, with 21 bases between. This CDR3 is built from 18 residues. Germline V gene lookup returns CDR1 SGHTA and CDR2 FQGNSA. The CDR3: CASSTGRFSIVSYNEQFF. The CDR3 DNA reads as TGTGCCAGCAGCACGGGTCGTTTTAGTATTGTATCCTACAATGAGCAGTTCTTC.

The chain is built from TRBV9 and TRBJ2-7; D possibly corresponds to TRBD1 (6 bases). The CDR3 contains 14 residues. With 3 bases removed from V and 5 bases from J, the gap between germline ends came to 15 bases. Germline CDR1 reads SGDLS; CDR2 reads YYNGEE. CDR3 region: CASSEGRQVDEQYF. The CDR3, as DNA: TGTGCCAGCAGCGAGGGAAGACAGGTCGACGAGCAGTACTTC.

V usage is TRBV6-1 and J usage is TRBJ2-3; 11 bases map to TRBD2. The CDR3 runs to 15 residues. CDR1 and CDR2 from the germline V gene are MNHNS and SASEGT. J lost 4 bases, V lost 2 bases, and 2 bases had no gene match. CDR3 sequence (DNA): TGTGCCAGCAGTGAAAAACTAGCGGGAGCAGATACGCAGTATTTT. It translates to CASSEKLAGADTQYF.

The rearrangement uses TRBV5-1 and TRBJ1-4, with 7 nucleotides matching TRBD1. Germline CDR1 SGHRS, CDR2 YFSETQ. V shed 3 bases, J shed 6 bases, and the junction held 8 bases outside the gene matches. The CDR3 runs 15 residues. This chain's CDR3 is CASSSLGTGDEKLFF. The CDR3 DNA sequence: TGCGCCAGCAGCTCGCTTGGAACAGGGGATGAAAAACTGTTTTTT.

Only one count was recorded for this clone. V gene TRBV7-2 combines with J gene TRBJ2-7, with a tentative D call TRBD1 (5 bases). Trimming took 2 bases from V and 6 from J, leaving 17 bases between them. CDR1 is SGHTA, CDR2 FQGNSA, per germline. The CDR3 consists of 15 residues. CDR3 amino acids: CASSLIMGLSGEQYF. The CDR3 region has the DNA TGTGCCAGCAGCTTAATAATGGGGCTCTCCGGCGAGCAGTACTTC.

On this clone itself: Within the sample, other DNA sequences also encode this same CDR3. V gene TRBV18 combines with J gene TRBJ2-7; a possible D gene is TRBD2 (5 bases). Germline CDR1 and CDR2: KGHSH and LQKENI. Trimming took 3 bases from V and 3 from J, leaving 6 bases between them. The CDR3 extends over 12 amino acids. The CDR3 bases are TGTGCCAGCTCACCTGAGGGCTACGAGCAGTACTTC. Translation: CASSPEGYEQYF.

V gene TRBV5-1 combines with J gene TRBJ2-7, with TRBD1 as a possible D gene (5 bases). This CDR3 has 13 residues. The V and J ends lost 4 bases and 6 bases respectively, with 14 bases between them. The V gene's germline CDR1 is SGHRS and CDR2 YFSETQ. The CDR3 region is CASSPDSQSEQYF. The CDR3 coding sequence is TGCGCCAGCAGCCCAGACAGCCAGTCCGAGCAGTACTTC.

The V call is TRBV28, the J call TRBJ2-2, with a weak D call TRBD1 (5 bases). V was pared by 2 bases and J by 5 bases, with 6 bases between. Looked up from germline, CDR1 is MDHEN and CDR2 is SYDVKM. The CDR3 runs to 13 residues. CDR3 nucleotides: TGTGCCAGCAGTTTACAGGGAACCGGGGAGCTGTTTTTT. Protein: CASSLQGTGELFF.

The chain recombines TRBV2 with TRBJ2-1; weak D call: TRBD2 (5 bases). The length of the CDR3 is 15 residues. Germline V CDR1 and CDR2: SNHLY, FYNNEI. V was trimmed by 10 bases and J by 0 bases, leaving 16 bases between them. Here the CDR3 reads CANVVRTSSYNEQFF. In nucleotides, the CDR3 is TGTGCCAACGTCGTCCGTACTAGCTCCTACAATGAGCAGTTCTTC.

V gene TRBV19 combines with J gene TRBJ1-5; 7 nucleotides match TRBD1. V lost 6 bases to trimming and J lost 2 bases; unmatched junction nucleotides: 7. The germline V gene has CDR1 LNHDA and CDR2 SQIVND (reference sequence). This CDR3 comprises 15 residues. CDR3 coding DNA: TGTGCCAGTAGAGCTACAGGGGCGGGCAATCAGCCCCAGCATTTT. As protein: CASRATGAGNQPQHF.

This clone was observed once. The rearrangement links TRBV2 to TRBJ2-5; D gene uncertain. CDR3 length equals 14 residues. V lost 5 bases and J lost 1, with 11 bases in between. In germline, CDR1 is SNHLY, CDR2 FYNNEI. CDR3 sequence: CASSLWTVQETQYF. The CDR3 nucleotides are TGTGCCAGCAGTCTTTGGACCGTCCAAGAGACCCAGTACTTC.

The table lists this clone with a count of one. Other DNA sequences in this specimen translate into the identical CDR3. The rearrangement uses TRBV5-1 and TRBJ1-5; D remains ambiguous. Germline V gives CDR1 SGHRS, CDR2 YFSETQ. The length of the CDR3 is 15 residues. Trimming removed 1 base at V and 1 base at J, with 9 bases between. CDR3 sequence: CASSLSPGSNQPQHF. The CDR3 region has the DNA TGCGCCAGCAGCTTGTCGCCAGGAAGCAATCAGCCCCAGCATTTT.

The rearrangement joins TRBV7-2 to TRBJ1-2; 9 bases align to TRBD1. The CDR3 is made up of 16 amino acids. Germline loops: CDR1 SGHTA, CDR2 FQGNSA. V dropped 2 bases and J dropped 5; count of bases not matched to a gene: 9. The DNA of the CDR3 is TGTGCCAGCAGCTTATTGACCGGGGACAGGGAATATGGCTACACCTTC. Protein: CASSLLTGDREYGYTF.

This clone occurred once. Here the CDR3 DNA reads TGTGCCAGCAGCCATCCCGGACAGGGGGGTTACGAGCAGTACTTC. Protein sequence: CASSHPGQGGYEQYF. This chain links TRBV4-2 with TRBJ2-7; 10 nucleotides align to TRBD1. The CDR3 contains 15 residues. V was clipped by 3 bases and J by 4 bases; unmatched bases: 6. From germline, CDR1 is LGHNA and CDR2 YNFKEQ.

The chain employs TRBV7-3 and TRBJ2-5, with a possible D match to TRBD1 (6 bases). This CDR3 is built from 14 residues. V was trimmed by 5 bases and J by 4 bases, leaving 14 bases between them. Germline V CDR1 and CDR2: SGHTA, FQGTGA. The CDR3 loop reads CASSPEGVRETQYF. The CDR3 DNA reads TGTGCCAGCAGCCCCGAGGGGGTTAGAGAGACCCAGTACTTC.

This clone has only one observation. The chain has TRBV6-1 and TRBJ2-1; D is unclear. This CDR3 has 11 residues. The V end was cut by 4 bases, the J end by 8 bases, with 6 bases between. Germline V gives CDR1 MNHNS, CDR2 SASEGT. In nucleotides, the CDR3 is TGTGCCAGCAGTGGGGTGGATGAGCAGTTCTTC. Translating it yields CASSGVDEQFF.

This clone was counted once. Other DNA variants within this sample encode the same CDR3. CDR3 DNA: TGTGCCAGCAGTCCGGGGACAGGGAGGACCGGGGAGCTGTTTTTT. It yields the protein CASSPGTGRTGELFF. The J gene is TRBJ2-2, the V gene TRBV27; TRBD1 aligns across 9 bases. The germline V gene encodes CDR1 MNHEY and CDR2 SMNVEV (reference sequence). J was trimmed by 5 bases and V by 5 bases; bases with no gene match: 6. The CDR3 runs 15 residues.

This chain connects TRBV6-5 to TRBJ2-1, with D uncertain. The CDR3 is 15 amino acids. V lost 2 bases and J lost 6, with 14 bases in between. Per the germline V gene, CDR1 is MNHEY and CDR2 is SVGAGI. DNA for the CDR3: TGTGCCAGCAGTTACAGTTCAAGGGTGGTCAATGAGCAGTTCTTC. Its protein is CASSYSSRVVNEQFF.

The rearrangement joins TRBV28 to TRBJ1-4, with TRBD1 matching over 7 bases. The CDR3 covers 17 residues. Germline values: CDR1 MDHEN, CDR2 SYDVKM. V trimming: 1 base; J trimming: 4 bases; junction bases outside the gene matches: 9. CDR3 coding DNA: TGTGCCAGCAGTTTATTGAGAGGGGGCGCCAATAATGAAAAACTGTTTTTT. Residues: CASSLLRGGANNEKLFF.

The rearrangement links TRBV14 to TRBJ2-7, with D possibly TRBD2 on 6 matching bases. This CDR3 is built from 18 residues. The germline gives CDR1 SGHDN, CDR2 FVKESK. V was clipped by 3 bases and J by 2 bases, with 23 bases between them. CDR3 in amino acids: CASSQLTFGLATTYEQYF. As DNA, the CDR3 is TGTGCCAGCAGCCAGCTTACGTTCGGGCTAGCGACCACCTACGAGCAGTACTTC. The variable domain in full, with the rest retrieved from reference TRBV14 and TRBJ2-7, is EAGVTQFPSHSVIEKGQTVTLRCDPISGHDNLYWYRRVMGKEIKFLLHFVKESKQDESGMPNNRFLAERTGGTYSTLKVQPAELEDSGVYFCASSQLTFGLATTYEQYFGPGTRLTVT.

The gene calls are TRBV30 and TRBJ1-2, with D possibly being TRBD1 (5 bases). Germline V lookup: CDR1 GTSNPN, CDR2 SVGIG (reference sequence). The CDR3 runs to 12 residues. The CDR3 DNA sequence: TGTGCGTGGGGGGAGGGAAACTATGGCTACACCTTC. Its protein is CAWGEGNYGYTF.

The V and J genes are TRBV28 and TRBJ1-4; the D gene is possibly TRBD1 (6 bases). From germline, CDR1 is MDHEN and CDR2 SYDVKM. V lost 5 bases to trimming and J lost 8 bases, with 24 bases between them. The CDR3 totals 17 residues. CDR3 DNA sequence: TGTGCCAGCAGTCCGAATACTGGGGGGGGCATGGGAGAAAAACTGTTTTTT. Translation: CASSPNTGGGMGEKLFF.